This T cell receptor (beta chain) was identified during a study of T cell responses to AZD1222 COVID-19 vaccine. Study context: Samples with a second dose at about 4 or about 12 weeks were pooled together.

This clone was detected a few times. Its antigen is still unknown. Libraries were prepared by immunoSEQ multiplex PCR; TCRdb keeps only in-frame clonotypes and omits some of them. The sample lists fewer than 200,000 clones; just under 90% were seen once. Study conclusions and caveats: The CD4 TCRs associated with vaccination extended across spike and predominated at 160-218 and 743-854. Seropositive at baseline were only 5 to 7 AZD1222 recipients.

CDR1 is MNHEY, CDR2 SMNVEV, per germline (reference sequence). The CDR3 is 15 amino acids. V was pared by 3 bases and J by 3 bases, with 4 bases of the junction left unmatched. The chain recombines TRBV27 with TRBJ2-2; 7 bases align to TRBD1. The specimen was peripheral blood, collected on day 0 of AZD1222 vaccination. The origin of this receptor is an adult in good health. As DNA, the CDR3 is TGTGCCAGCAGTTTTAAGGGGGCATACACCGGGGAGCTGTTTTTT. Translating it yields CASSFKGAYTGELFF.